Sequencing of this T cell receptor beta chain was carried out in a study of shared clonotypes between healthy human individuals. Whole-study context: There were three CD4 naive, three CD4 memory, two CD8 naive and one CD8 memory plates per donor.

Only CD45RO-negative cells positively selected for CCR7 counted as naive CD8 cells, so terminally differentiated effector memory CD45RA+ cells were excluded. None of the donors, who were healthy HIV-negative adults, had recently had acute infections or vaccinations. The authors ran the assay at deep level. Profiling relied on immunoSEQ multiplex PCR, and the TCRdb table lists in-frame clones only, not all of them. The sample has 800,000 to 950,000 clones, 96% seen once. Study-wide findings and caveats: Researchers found naive subsets generally carried larger estimated richness than memory subsets.

Germline loops: CDR1 SGHVS, CDR2 FNYEAQ. Trimming took 5 bases from V and 2 from J, leaving 13 bases between them. The length of the CDR3 is 14 residues. Remarks on this clone: The antigen is unknown.

The TCR comes from a man aged 30 to 39 in good health. Sequenced sample: naive CD8+ T cells sorted from blood. The rearrangement links TRBV7-6 to TRBJ2-7; D gene uncertain. In DNA, the CDR3 is TGTGCCAGCAGCCCAGCAGGATTAGCCTACGAGCAGTACTTC. This encodes CASSPAGLAYEQYF. Full variable domain (rest looked up from reference TRBV7-6 and TRBJ2-7): GAGVSQSPRYKVTKRGQDVALRCDPISGHVSLYWYRQALGQGPEFLTYFNYEAQQDKSGLPNDRFSAERPEGSISTLTIQRTEQRDSAMYRCASSPAGLAYEQYFGPGTRLTVT.